The sample holds a few counts of the clone carrying this T cell receptor beta chain. Its antigen is still unknown. The sample has other DNA sequences that encode this CDR3 too. The sample is drawn from a study of cytomegalovirus exposure and HLA in healthy donors. Germline V CDR1 and CDR2: SEHNR, FQNEAQ (reference sequence). The CDR3 loop spans 14 amino acids. V was shortened by 1 base and J by 1 base, with 6 bases between the two germline ends. General study results and limits: Most observed TCR sequences were rare, whereas some public TCRs were detected in many donors. Subsequent analysis revealed that first-cohort TCR clusters tended to co-occur in the approximately 120 validation repertoires. The listing of 150 or so TCR beta chains classed them as cytomegalovirus-associated. Cytomegalovirus status was reportedly diagnosed by the classifier with high specificity and sensitivity.

Only in-frame clones appear in the TCRdb table, and some are missing; sequencing was by immunoSEQ multiplex PCR. The table lists 130,000 to 150,000 clones, about 91% of them singletons. The clonotype comes from a man aged 18 to 30 in good health and CMV-seropositive. The chain is built from TRBV7-9 and TRBJ2-3; tentative D call: TRBD1 (6 bases). The sample was PBMCs. The CDR3 nucleotides are TGTGCCAGCAGCTTAGGGACAGGCACAGATACGCAGTATTTT. Translated, it gives CASSLGTGTDTQYF.